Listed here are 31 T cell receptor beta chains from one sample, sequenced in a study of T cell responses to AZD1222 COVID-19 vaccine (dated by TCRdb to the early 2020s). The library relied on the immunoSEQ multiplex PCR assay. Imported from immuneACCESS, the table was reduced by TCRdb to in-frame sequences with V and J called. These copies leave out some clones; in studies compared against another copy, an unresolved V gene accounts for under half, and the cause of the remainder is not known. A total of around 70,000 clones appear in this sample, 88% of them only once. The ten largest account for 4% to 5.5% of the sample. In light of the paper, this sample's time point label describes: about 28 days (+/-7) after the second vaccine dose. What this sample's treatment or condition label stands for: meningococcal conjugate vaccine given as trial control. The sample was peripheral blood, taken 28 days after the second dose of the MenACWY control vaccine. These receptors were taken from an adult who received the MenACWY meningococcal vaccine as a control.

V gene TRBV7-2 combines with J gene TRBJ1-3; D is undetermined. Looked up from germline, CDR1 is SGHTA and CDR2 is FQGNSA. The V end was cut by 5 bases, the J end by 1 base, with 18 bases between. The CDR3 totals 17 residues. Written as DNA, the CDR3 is TGTGCCAGCAGCCCGCACGGTGGCCGGCGGTCTGGAAACACCATATATTTT. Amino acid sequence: CASSPHGGRRSGNTIYF.

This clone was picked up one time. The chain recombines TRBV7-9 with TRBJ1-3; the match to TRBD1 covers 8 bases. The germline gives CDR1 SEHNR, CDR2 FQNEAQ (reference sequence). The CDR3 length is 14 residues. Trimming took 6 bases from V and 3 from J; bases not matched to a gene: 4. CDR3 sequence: CASRPTGDGNTIYF. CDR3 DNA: TGTGCCAGCAGACCGACAGGGGATGGAAACACCATATATTTT.

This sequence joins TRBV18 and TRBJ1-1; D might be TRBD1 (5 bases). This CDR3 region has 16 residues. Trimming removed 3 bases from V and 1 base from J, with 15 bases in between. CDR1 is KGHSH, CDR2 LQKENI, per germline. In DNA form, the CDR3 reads TGTGCCAGCTCACCTCGCACCGGGGGAACGAACACTGAAGCTTTCTTT. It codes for CASSPRTGGTNTEAFF.

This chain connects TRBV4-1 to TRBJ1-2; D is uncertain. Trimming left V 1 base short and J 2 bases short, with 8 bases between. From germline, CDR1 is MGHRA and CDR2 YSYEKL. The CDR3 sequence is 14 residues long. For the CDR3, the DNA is TGCGCCAGCAGCCAAGGTGCCGCCAACTATGGCTACACCTTC. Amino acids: CASSQGAANYGYTF.

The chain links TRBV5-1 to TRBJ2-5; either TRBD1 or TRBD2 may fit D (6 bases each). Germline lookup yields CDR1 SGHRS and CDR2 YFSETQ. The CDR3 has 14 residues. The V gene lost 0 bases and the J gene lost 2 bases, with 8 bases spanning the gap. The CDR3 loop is CASSLGGAQETQYF. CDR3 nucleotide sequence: TGCGCCAGCAGCTTGGGGGGGGCGCAAGAGACCCAGTACTTC.

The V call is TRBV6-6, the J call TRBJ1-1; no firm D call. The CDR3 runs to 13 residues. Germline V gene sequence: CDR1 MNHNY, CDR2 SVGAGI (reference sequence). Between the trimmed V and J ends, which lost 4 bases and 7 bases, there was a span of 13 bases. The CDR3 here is CASSSYSEGEAFF. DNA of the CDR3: TGTGCCAGCAGTTCTTATTCAGAGGGTGAAGCTTTCTTT.

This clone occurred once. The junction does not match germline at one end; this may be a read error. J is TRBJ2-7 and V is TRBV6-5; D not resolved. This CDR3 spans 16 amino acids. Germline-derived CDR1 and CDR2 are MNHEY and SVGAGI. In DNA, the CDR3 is TGTGCCAGCAGTCACTCCACTCCGGACCCCTCTAACGAGCAGTACTTC. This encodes CASSHSTPDPSNEQYF.

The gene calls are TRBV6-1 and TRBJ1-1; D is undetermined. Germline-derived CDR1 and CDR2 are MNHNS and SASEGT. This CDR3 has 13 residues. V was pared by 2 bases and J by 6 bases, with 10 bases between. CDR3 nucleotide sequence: TGTGCCAGCAGTGAATGGTTGCTCCCTGAAGCTTTCTTT. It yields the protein CASSEWLLPEAFF.

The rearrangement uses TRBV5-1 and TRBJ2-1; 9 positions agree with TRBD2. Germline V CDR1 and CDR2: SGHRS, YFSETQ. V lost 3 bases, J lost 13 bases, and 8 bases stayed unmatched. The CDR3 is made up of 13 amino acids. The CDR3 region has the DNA TGCGCCAGCAGCTCTTTTGGGACTAGCACCCAGTTCTTC. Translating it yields CASSSFGTSTQFF.

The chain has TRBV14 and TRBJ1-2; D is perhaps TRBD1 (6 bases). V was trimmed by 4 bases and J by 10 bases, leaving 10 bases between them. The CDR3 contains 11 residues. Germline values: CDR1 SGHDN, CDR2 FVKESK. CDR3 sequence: CASSPGASYTF. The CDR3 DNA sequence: TGTGCCAGCAGCCCAGGGGCCTCCTACACCTTC. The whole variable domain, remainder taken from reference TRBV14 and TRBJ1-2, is EAGVTQFPSHSVIEKGQTVTLRCDPISGHDNLYWYRRVMGKEIKFLLHFVKESKQDESGMPNNRFLAERTGGTYSTLKVQPAELEDSGVYFCASSPGASYTFGSGTRLTVV.

The CDR3 region has the DNA TGCGCCAGCAGCTTGGTAGGGGCCACGAACACCGGGGAGCTGTTTTTT. The encoded protein is CASSLVGATNTGELFF. The V call is TRBV5-1, the J call TRBJ2-2; D might be TRBD1 (5 bases). CDR3 length equals 16 residues. Germline CDR1 is SGHRS and CDR2 is YFSETQ. Trimming left V 0 bases short and J 0 bases short, with 9 bases between.

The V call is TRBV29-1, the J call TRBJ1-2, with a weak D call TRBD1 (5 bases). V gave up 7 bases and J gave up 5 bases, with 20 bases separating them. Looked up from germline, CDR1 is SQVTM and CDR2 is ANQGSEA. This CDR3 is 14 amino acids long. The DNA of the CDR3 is TGCAGCGCGGAAGCGGGGAGGGGAGGGTATGGCTACACCTTC. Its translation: CSAEAGRGGYGYTF.

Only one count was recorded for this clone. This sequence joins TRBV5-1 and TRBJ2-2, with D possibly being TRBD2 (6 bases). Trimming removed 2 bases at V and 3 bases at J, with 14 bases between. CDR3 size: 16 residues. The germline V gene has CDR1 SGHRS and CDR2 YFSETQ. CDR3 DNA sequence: TGCGCCAGCAGCTTCTCCGGGACTTTAGACACCGGGGAGCTGTTTTTT. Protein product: CASSFSGTLDTGELFF.

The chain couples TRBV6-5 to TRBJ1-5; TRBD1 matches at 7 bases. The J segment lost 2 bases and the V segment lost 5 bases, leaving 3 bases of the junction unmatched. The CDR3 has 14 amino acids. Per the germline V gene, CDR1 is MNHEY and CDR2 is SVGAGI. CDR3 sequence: CASSLDRGNQPQHF. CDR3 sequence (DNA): TGTGCCAGCAGTCTAGACAGGGGCAATCAGCCCCAGCATTTT.

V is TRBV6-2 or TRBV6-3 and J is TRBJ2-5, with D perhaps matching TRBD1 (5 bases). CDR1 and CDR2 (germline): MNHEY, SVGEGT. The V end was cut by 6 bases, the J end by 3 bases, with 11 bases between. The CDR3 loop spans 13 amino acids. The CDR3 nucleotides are TGTGCCAGCAGCATGGTGACAGAAGAGACCCAGTACTTC. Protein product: CASSMVTEETQYF.

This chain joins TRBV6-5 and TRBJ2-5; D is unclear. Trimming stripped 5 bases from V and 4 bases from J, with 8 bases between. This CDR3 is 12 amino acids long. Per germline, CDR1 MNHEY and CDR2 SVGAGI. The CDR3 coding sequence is TGTGCCAGCAGTCACTATCTAGAGACCCAGTACTTC. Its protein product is CASSHYLETQYF.

The CDR3 region has the DNA TGTGCCAGCACCCTCGGGAGGACAGGGGTGTTGGGGGGAGAGACCCAGTACTTC. This sequence encodes CASTLGRTGVLGGETQYF. V and J are TRBV28 and TRBJ2-5; TRBD1 agrees at 9 bases. V dropped 7 bases and J dropped 4; count of bases not matched to a gene: 19. Germline V CDR1 and CDR2: MDHEN, SYDVKM. This CDR3 is 18 amino acids long.

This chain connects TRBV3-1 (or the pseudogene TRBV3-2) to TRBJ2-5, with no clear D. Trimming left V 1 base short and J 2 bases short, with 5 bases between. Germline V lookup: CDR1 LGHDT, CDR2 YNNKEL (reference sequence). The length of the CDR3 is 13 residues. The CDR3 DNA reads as TGTGCCAGCAGCCAAGGGCTTCAAGAGACCCAGTACTTC. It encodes CASSQGLQETQYF.

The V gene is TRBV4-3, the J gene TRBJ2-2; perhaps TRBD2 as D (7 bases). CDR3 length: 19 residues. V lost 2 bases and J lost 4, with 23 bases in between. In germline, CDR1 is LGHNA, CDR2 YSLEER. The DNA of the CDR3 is TGCGCCAGCAGCCAAACCCCCCCGTGGCGGGGGCGTTTCACCGGGGAGCTGTTTTTT. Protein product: CASSQTPPWRGRFTGELFF.

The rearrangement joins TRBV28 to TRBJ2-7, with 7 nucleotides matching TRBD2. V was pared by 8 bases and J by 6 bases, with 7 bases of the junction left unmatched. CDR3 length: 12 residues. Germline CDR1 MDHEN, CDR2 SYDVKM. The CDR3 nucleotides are TGTGCCAGCTTATCGGAGCGGGGCGAGCAGTACTTC. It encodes CASLSERGEQYF. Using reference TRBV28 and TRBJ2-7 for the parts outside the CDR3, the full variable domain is DVKVTQSSRYLVKRTGEKVFLECVQDMDHENMFWYRQDPGLGLRLIYFSYDVKMKEKGDIPEGYSVSREKKERFSLILESASTNQTSMYLCASLSERGEQYFGPGTRLTVT.

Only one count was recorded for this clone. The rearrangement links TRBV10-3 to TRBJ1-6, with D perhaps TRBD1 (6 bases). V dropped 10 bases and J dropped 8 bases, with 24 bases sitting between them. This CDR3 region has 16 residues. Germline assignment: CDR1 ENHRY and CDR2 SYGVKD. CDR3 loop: CANLLGGTHYYSPLHF. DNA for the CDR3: TGTGCCAACTTACTTGGCGGGACACATTACTATTCACCCCTCCACTTT.

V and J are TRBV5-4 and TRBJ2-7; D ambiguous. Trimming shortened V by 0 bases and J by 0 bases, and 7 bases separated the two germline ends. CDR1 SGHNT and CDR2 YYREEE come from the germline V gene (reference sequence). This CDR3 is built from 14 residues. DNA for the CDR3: TGTGCCAGCAGCTTGGAACAGAGCTCCTACGAGCAGTACTTC. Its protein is CASSLEQSSYEQYF.

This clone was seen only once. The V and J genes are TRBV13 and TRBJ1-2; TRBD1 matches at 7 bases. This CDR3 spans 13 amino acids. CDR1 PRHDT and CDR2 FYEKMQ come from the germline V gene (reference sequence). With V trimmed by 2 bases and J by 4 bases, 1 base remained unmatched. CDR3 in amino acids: CASSLNRGYGYTF. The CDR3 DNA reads TGTGCCAGCAGCTTAAACAGGGGCTATGGCTACACCTTC.

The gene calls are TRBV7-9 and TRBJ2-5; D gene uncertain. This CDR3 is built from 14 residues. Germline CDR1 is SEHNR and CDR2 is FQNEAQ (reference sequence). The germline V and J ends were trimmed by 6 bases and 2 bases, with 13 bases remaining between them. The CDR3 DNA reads TGTGCCAGCAGGGAGCCGGGCCCTCAAGAGACCCAGTACTTC. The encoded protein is CASREPGPQETQYF.

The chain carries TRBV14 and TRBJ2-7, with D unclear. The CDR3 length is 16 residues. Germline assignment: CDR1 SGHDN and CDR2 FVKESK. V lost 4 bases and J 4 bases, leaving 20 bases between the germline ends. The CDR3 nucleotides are TGTGCCAGCAGCCTCAGGACCCGCTTGTTGTTTTACGAGCAGTACTTC. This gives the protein CASSLRTRLLFYEQYF.

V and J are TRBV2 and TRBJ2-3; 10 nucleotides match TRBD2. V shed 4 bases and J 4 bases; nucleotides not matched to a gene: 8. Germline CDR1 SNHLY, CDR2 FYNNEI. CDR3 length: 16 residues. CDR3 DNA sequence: TGTGCCAGCAGTGCGACAGCGGGAGGGGGCCCAGATACGCAGTATTTT. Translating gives CASSATAGGGPDTQYF.

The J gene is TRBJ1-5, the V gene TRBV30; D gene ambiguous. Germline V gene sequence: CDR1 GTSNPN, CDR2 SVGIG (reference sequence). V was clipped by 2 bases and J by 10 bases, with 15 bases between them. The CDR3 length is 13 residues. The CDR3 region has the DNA TGTGCCTGGAGTCCTTCGTCAGGTGGACCCCAGCATTTT. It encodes CAWSPSSGGPQHF.

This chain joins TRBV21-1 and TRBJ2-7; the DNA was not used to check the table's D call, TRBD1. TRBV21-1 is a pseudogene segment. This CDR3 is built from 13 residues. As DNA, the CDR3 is TGTGCCAGCAGCTACCCCCAGGGCCACGAGCAGTACTTC. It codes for CASSYPQGHEQYF.

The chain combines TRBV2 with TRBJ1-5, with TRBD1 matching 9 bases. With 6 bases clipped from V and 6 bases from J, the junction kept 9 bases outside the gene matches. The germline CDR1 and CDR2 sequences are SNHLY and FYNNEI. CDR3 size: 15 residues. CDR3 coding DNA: TGTGCCAGCAGAGGCGCGACAGGGGGAGTTCAGCCCCAGCATTTT. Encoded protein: CASRGATGGVQPQHF.

As DNA, the CDR3 is TGTGCCAGCAGCTTGGGCATTCGAGTCACTGAAGCTTTCTTT. This gives the protein CASSLGIRVTEAFF. V and J are TRBV5-4 and TRBJ1-1; D ambiguous. Trimming stripped 0 bases from V and 4 bases from J, with 10 bases between. Germline lookup yields CDR1 SGHNT and CDR2 YYREEE (reference sequence). This CDR3 is 14 amino acids long.

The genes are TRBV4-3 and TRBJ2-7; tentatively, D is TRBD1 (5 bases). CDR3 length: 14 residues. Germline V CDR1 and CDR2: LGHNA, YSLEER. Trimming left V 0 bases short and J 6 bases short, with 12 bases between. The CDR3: CASSQEGAFLEQYF. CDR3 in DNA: TGCGCCAGCAGCCAAGAAGGGGCCTTCCTCGAGCAGTACTTC.